This T cell receptor beta chain originates from a study of shared clonotypes between healthy human individuals. This CDR3 contains 14 residues. V lost 3 bases to trimming and J lost 4 bases, with 14 bases between them. CDR1 is SGHRS and CDR2 is YFSETQ in the germline V gene. Concerning this clone itself: This same CDR3 is encoded by further DNA sequences in the sample.

TCRdb keeps only in-frame clones here, not all; method: immunoSEQ multiplex PCR. The sample comprises around 2.3 million clones, nearly 97% of which are singletons, and 0.13% rests with the top ten. The TCR comes from a young man in good health. This chain uses TRBV5-1 with TRBJ2-7; the D gene is possibly TRBD1 (6 bases). Input material: naive CD4+ T cells sorted from blood. The subset denotes: CD45RA+ positively selected. Here the CDR3 reads CASSSVAGAYEQYF. The CDR3 DNA is TGCGCCAGCAGCTCAGTCGCAGGGGCTTACGAGCAGTACTTC.